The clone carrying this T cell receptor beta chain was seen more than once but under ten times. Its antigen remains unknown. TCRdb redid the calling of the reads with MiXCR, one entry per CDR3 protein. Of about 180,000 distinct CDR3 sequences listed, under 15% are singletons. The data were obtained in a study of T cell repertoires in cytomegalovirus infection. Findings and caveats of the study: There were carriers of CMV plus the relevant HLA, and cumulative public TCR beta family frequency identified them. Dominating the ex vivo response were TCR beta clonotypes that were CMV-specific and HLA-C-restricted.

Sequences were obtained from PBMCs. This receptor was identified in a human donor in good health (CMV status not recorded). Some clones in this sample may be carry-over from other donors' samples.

The CDR3 protein is CASNDRFLSAIQYF. The DNA for the CDR3 is TGTGCCAGCAATGACAGGTTCTTATCTGCCATTCAGTACTTC. The rearrangement uses TRBV2 and TRBJ2-4; D is possibly TRBD1 (6 bases). Looked up from germline, CDR1 is SNHLY and CDR2 is FYNNEI. This CDR3 has 14 amino acids. Trimming shortened V by 7 bases and J by 9 bases, and 19 bases separated the two germline ends.